This T cell receptor beta chain appears in the sequencing data of a study of blood T cell repertoires in COVID-19. CDR3 size: 14 residues. Germline values: CDR1 SGHRS, CDR2 YFSETQ. V lost 4 bases and J lost 8, with 18 bases in between. Clones were read by immunoSEQ multiplex PCR, and TCRdb kept only the in-frame ones, dropping some. The profile shows about 130,000 clones, around four fifths of them singletons. This sequence joins TRBV5-1 and TRBJ1-1; D may be TRBD1 (5 bases). This sequence was found in a human donor in a cohort sampled during active COVID-19. What was sequenced was peripheral blood. This CDR3 reads CASSLQGTSGEAFF. DNA for the CDR3: TGCGCCAGCAGCCTGCAGGGTACCTCCGGAGAAGCTTTCTTT.